This T cell receptor (beta chain) originates from a study of identical twins. V lost 5 bases, J lost 1 base, and 11 bases lay in between. This CDR3 comprises 14 residues. Using its own MiXCR run on the 5' RACE reads, TCRdb lists one record per CDR3 protein. The sample carries approximately 260,000 distinct CDR3 sequences, around 15% recorded once. General study results and limits: Analyses of zero insertions could, in part, be confounded by invariant MAIT and iNKT cells. Out-of-frame alpha sequences shared by twins showed excess low generation probability.

This clonotype was found many times. The antigen is not known. V and J are TRBV12-3 or TRBV12-4 and TRBJ1-1; D is uncertain. Sequencing used memory (CD45RO+) T cells sorted from blood. This TCR derives from a woman under 30 in good health. The DNA for the CDR3 is TGTGCCAGCAGTGCTTTTACGAGGAACACTGAAGCTTTCTTT. This gives the protein CASSAFTRNTEAFF.